The T cell receptor (beta chain) under discussion was sequenced for a study of CD8+CD57+ T cells in acquired aplastic anemia. Study findings and constraints: Between the patient and control groups, CD8+ Simpson's diversity did not differ significantly. Comparison of patients with controls identified 25 to 30 shared CD8+ CDR3 sequences.

The sample holds one count of this clonotype. Antigen: not known. Deletions cut 6 bases from V and 0 bases from J, with 19 bases between. This CDR3 is built from 16 residues. Germline CDR1 DFQATT, CDR2 SNEGSKA (reference sequence). Using genomic DNA as the template, TCR beta VDJ and CDR3 profiling was carried out. TCRdb re-called the reads through MiXCR, storing one row per CDR3 protein. Among 55,000 to 80,000 distinct CDR3 sequences, under 65% were seen once, and the ten largest hold about 8.9%. The chain couples TRBV20-1 to TRBJ2-3, with a possible D match to TRBD1 (6 bases). The TCR was taken from a human donor in good health, serving as a control. Sequences were obtained from sorted CD4+, CD8+, or CD8+CD57+ T cells (not recorded which) from PBMCs. The CDR3 DNA is TGCAGTGCAGATGGAAGACAGGACACTAGCACAGATACGCAGTATTTT. Encoded protein: CSADGRQDTSTDTQYF.